Listed here are 25 T cell receptor beta chains from one sample, sequenced in a study of blood T cells in healthy people across ages (dated by TCRdb to between 2014 and 2017). Libraries were prepared through 5' RACE. Sequencing took place on an Illumina HiSeq 2500. The second PCR ran for about 6 to 12 cycles and used a J-beta primer mix along with a sample-barcoded 5' primer. The public reads were run again by TCRdb, first through fastp at Q25 and then through MiXCR, and only productive beta chains were kept. Here each entry gathers all rows of one CDR3 protein and keeps the most common genes and DNA. The sample includes approximately 580,000 distinct CDR3 sequences, with approximately 25% observed a single time. Together, the top ten hold 8.5% to 9.5% of the sample. The data also belong to a second study, concerning T cells of mothers and their children.

Sequencing was done on a sample of blood. These receptor sequences come from a boy aged 5-17 years in good health.

This clonotype was counted ten times or more. The V call is TRBV6-4, the J call TRBJ2-3; 9 bases line up with TRBD1. Unmatched junction bases numbered 5, after V lost 3 bases and J lost 4 bases. CDR1 and CDR2 from the germline V gene are MRHNA and SNTAGT. There are 15 residues in the CDR3. This chain's CDR3 is CASSEAGQGADTQYF. CDR3 bases: TGTGCCAGCAGTGAAGCGGGACAGGGAGCAGATACGCAGTATTTT.

The rearrangement joins TRBV7-2 to TRBJ1-2, with D perhaps matching TRBD1 (5 bases). CDR3 size: 14 residues. V was pared by 1 base and J by 7 bases, with 13 bases between. CDR1 is SGHTA and CDR2 is FQGNSA in the germline V gene. This CDR3 reads CASSLDSGLGGYTF. The CDR3 DNA reads as TGTGCCAGCAGCTTAGATTCAGGGTTGGGTGGCTACACCTTC.

J is TRBJ1-2 and V is TRBV6-4; tentatively, D is TRBD1 (6 bases). The V gene lost 3 bases and the J gene lost 4 bases, with 15 bases spanning the gap. Germline CDR1 reads MRHNA; CDR2 reads SNTAGT. CDR3 length: 15 residues. CDR3 coding DNA: TGTGCCAGCAGTGAGTCTACAGGGCCGGCCTATGGCTACACCTTC. Translating gives CASSESTGPAYGYTF.

The table lists this clonotype with a few counts. V gene TRBV6-2 or TRBV6-3 combines with J gene TRBJ2-3; D call uncertain. Looked up from germline, CDR1 is MNHEY and CDR2 is SVGEGT. This CDR3 region has 14 residues. Trimming shortened V by 0 bases and J by 3 bases, and 7 bases separated the two germline ends. The CDR3 nucleotides are TGTGCCAGCAGTTACTCAGCTGTTACAGATACGCAGTATTTT. It encodes CASSYSAVTDTQYF.

In this sample, this clonotype turned up a few times. The rearrangement links TRBV20-1 to TRBJ2-2; TRBD2 matches at 7 bases. This CDR3 has 12 amino acids. Germline values: CDR1 DFQATT, CDR2 SNEGSKA (reference sequence). V dropped 3 bases and J dropped 8; count of bases not matched to a gene: 3. CDR3 sequence reads: CSARVAGGELFF. The CDR3 nucleotides read TGCAGTGCTAGGGTAGCGGGTGGGGAGCTGTTTTTT.

This clonotype was counted only a few times. The V call is TRBV10-3, the J call TRBJ2-7; TRBD1 agrees at 9 bases. Germline assignment: CDR1 ENHRY and CDR2 SYGVKD. The CDR3 is made up of 14 amino acids. V was pared by 6 bases and J by 0 bases, with 3 bases of the junction left unmatched. In DNA form, the CDR3 reads TGTGCCATCAGACAGGACAGGGGCTCCTACGAGCAGTACGTC. This gives the protein CAIRQDRGSYEQYV.

The rearrangement uses TRBV4-1 and TRBJ1-2; the match to TRBD1 covers 12 bases. The germline V gene has CDR1 MGHRA and CDR2 YSYEKL. After removal of 0 bases from V and 4 bases from J, the junction contained 9 bases not matched to a gene. This CDR3 region has 18 residues. The CDR3: CASSQERGQGAFGYGYTF. In DNA form, the CDR3 reads TGCGCCAGCAGCCAAGAAAGGGGACAGGGGGCGTTTGGCTATGGCTACACCTTC.

The J gene is TRBJ2-7, the V gene TRBV4-3, with a weak D call TRBD1 (6 bases). Germline CDR1 reads LGHNA; CDR2 reads YSLEER. V dropped 3 bases and J dropped 4 bases, with 13 bases sitting between them. The CDR3 has 14 residues. The CDR3 sequence is CASSQHRAGYEQYF. The CDR3 DNA reads TGCGCCAGCAGCCAGCACAGGGCCGGGTACGAGCAGTACTTC.

Comment on this clonotype: A read error may account for a junction end that differs from germline. This chain links TRBV9 with TRBJ2-4; the match to TRBD1 covers 9 bases. Germline-derived CDR1 and CDR2 are SGDLS and YYNGEE. This CDR3 region has 14 residues. In DNA, the CDR3 is TGTGCCAGCAGCGTCGGACAGGGGAAAAACATTCAGCACTTC. Translation: CASSVGQGKNIQHF.

CDR3 sequence reads: CSARESDRASYGYTF. In DNA, the CDR3 is TGCAGTGCTAGAGAGTCGGACAGGGCCAGCTATGGCTACACCTTC. The V call is TRBV20-1, the J call TRBJ1-2, with TRBD1 identical over 8 bases. The V segment lost 0 bases and the J segment 4 bases; nucleotides outside the gene matches: 7. The CDR3 runs to 15 residues. Germline loops: CDR1 DFQATT, CDR2 SNEGSKA (reference sequence).

In its sample, this clonotype was seen a few times. The germline gene is not matched at one end of the junction; a read error may be the cause. The rearrangement uses TRBV7-2 and TRBJ1-6; no definite D call. The CDR3 runs 14 residues. Looked up from germline, CDR1 is SGHTA and CDR2 is FQGNSA. DNA of the CDR3: TGTGCCAGTAGCTTATTGCAGGATAGTTCACCCCTCCACTTT. Protein sequence: CASSLLQDSSPLHF.

The V call is TRBV28, the J call TRBJ2-5; tentatively, D is TRBD1 or TRBD2 (5 bases each). The end of the DNA is better explained by TRBJ2-7, so the J call may be wrong. The CDR3 consists of 13 residues. CDR1 is MDHEN and CDR2 is SYDVKM in the germline V gene. CDR3 protein: CASRPGTSYEQYF. In DNA, the CDR3 is TGTGCCAGCAGACCCGGGACCTCCTACGAGCAGTACTTC.

A few counts support this clonotype. The CDR3 sequence: CASSLWKTQETQYF. The CDR3 DNA sequence: TGTGCCAGCAGCCTGTGGAAAACCCAAGAGACCCAGTACTTC. J is TRBJ2-5 and V is TRBV11-2; D unresolved. CDR1 and CDR2 from the germline V gene are SGHAT and FQNNGV. V lost 5 bases and J 1 base, leaving 11 bases between the germline ends. This CDR3 comprises 14 residues.

This clonotype was found a few times. This chain uses TRBV3-1 with TRBJ2-5, with TRBD1 identical over 11 bases. The DNA end is more similar to TRBJ2-7, so the J call may be wrong. This CDR3 has 16 amino acids. Germline lookup yields CDR1 LGHDT and CDR2 YNNKEL (reference sequence). As DNA, the CDR3 is TGTGCCAGCAGCCCCGACCGGGACAGGGGGATCTACGAGCAGTACTTC. Residues: CASSPDRDRGIYEQYF.

This clonotype was seen once. The chain joins TRBV27 to TRBJ2-1; 14 bases are a match to TRBD2. This CDR3 has 17 amino acids. Per the germline V gene, CDR1 is MNHEY and CDR2 is SMNVEV (reference sequence). Unmatched junction bases numbered 3, after V lost 5 bases and J lost 0 bases. This CDR3 reads CASSLTSGRDSYNEQFF. The CDR3, as DNA: TGTGCCAGCAGTCTGACTAGCGGGAGGGACTCCTACAATGAGCAGTTCTTC.

The chain joins TRBV20-1 to TRBJ1-4; the match to TRBD1 covers 8 bases. Germline-derived CDR1 and CDR2 are DFQATT and SNEGSKA (reference sequence). Losses at the gene ends were 4 bases for V and 6 bases for J; bases not matched to a gene: 7. The CDR3 is 14 amino acids. CDR3 region: CSATFQGQDEKLFF. The CDR3 DNA reads as TGCAGTGCTACCTTCCAGGGACAGGATGAAAAACTGTTTTTT.

This clonotype was picked up a small number of times. The chain employs TRBV28 and TRBJ2-7; 7 bases fit TRBD2. The CDR3 is 17 residues long. CDR1 is MDHEN, CDR2 SYDVKM, per germline. The trim removed 2 bases at V and 6 bases at J, leaving 16 bases unmatched. This chain's CDR3 is CASSLLSRGGAKGEQYF. The CDR3 DNA sequence: TGTGCCAGCAGTTTACTCTCGAGGGGAGGGGCGAAGGGCGAGCAGTACTTC.

The J gene is TRBJ1-2, the V gene TRBV7-2; D is ambiguous. CDR1 SGHTA and CDR2 FQGNSA come from the germline V gene. The CDR3 runs to 15 residues. The V end was cut by 4 bases, the J end by 4 bases, with 16 bases between. CDR3 nucleotide sequence: TGTGCCAGCAGCTCCGCTCGTGGGCGGGCCTATGGCTACACCTTC. Its protein is CASSSARGRAYGYTF.

V is TRBV7-3 and J is TRBJ2-5; TRBD2 might be the D (7 bases). V was cut by 4 bases and J by 5 bases, with 17 bases left in between. Germline V gives CDR1 SGHTA, CDR2 FQGTGA. This CDR3 has 15 amino acids. CDR3 sequence (DNA): TGTGCCAGCAGCTCGACGGGCGGGGGCCAGGAGACCCAGTACTTC. Amino acid sequence: CASSSTGGGQETQYF.

The chain employs TRBV27 and TRBJ2-5, with 8 bases fitting TRBD2. The germline V gene has CDR1 MNHEY and CDR2 SMNVEV (reference sequence). The length of the CDR3 is 16 residues. The V segment lost 6 bases and the J segment 2 bases; nucleotides outside the gene matches: 11. The CDR3: CASRVIGGGLQETQYF. CDR3 sequence (DNA): TGTGCCAGCAGAGTGATCGGGGGGGGATTACAAGAGACCCAGTACTTC.

This clonotype was seen a few times. V and J are TRBV7-9 and TRBJ2-7; TRBD1 agrees at 9 bases. The CDR3 sequence is 14 residues long. Germline V gives CDR1 SEHNR, CDR2 FQNEAQ (reference sequence). V shed 5 bases and J 2 bases; nucleotides not matched to a gene: 4. CDR3 residues: CASSQQGATYEQYF. CDR3 sequence (DNA): TGTGCCAGCAGCCAACAGGGGGCCACCTACGAGCAGTACTTC.

The genes are TRBV29-1 and TRBJ2-3; 10 bases agree with TRBD2. The ends lost 8 bases at V and 2 bases at J; junction bases unmatched: 7. The CDR3 loop spans 14 amino acids. Looked up from germline, CDR1 is SQVTM and CDR2 is ANQGSEA. The CDR3, as DNA: TGCAGCTTCCGGACTAGCGGAACCACAGATACGCAGTATTTT. This sequence encodes CSFRTSGTTDTQYF.

This clonotype has at least ten counts. The rearrangement joins TRBV5-1 to TRBJ2-7; no reliable D call. CDR3 size: 13 residues. V was cut by 0 bases and J by 2 bases, with 6 bases left in between. CDR1 and CDR2 from the germline V gene are SGHRS and YFSETQ. The CDR3 loop reads CASSLDSTYEQYF. CDR3 sequence (DNA): TGCGCCAGCAGCTTGGACAGTACCTACGAGCAGTACTTC.

V and J are TRBV27 and TRBJ2-5, with 9 bases lining up with TRBD2. The germline gives CDR1 MNHEY, CDR2 SMNVEV (reference sequence). The CDR3 totals 17 residues. V was pared by 6 bases and J by 4 bases, with 15 bases of the junction left unmatched. The DNA for the CDR3 is TGTGCCAGCAGCCGCACCATAGCGGGGGCTCGGGGAGAGACCCAGTACTTC. It codes for CASSRTIAGARGETQYF.

This clonotype was counted a few times. A read error may account for a junction end that differs from germline. CDR3 bases: TGTGCCAGCAGCAAGCAACGGGAAACAGTTACGCAGTATTTT. Protein product: CASSKQRETVTQYF. The rearrangement uses TRBV9 and TRBJ2-3; possible D gene TRBD2, 5 bases. The CDR3 runs to 14 residues. Germline assignment: CDR1 SGDLS and CDR2 YYNGEE.